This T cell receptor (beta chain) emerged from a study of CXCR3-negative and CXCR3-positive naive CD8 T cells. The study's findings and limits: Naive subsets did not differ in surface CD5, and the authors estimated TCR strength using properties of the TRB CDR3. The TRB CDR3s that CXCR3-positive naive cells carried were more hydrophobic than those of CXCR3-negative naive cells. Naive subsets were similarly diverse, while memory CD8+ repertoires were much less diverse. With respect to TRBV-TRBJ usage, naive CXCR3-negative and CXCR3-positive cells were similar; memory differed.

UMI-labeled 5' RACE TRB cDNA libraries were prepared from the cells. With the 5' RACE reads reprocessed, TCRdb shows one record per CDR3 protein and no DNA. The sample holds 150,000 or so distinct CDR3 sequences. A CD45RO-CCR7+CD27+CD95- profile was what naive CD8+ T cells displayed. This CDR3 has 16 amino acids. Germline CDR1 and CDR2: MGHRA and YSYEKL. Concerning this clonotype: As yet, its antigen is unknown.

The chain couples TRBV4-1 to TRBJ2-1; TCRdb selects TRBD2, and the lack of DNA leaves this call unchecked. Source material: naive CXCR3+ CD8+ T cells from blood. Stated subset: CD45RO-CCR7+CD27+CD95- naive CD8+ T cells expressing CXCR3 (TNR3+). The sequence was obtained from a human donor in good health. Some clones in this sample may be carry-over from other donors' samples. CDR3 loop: CASSRRLAGARDEQFF.